This TCR beta chain was recovered during a study of blood T cell repertoires in COVID-19 (dated by TCRdb to 2018 to 2020). Context from the whole study: The collaborator samples originated in the United States, Italy and Spain and spanned the acute and convalescent phases of COVID-19. The material from the prospective study consisted of cDNA or gDNA derived from T cells, B-cell-depleted T cells, or PBMCs. Subjects who had been exposed to COVID-19, were actively infected with it, or had recovered from it provided the deeply sampled blood TCRbeta repertoires that made up the dataset. The repertoires were released in a freely available public database meant as a resource for research on the immune response to SARS-CoV-2. The samples were drawn from two sources: the first 160 participants of the ongoing ImmuneRACE study, and over 1,000 subjects contributed by 6 global collaborators. The sample metadata nearly always contained a de-identified subject ID, COVID-19 status, age in years and sex. Where available, HLA class I and class II types were taken from metadata supplied by the sample provider and were not determined by assay-based typing. Paper-wide results and their limitations: The quantity of clinical and demographic metadata differed by source and by participant and was supplied without curation.

About this clone itself: Its antigen remains unidentified. Base-call qualities are not available, and no considerably larger clone is one nucleotide away.

TCRbeta CDR3 regions were amplified from genomic DNA by means of the immunoSEQ Assay, a bias-controlled multiplex PCR. The paper's processing steps were these. Nucleated cell counts per sample were estimated from amplification of reference gene primers within the assay. To quantify the absolute abundance of each unique TCRbeta CDR3 rearrangement, sequence reads were collapsed and filtered. For each sample, productive Simpson clonality was calculated by taking the square root of Simpson's diversity index across productive rearrangements. TCRdb obtained this table from immuneACCESS and retained in-frame rearrangements with V and J assigned. These tables miss some clones; where compared with another copy, unresolved V genes account for less than half of the shortfall, and the remainder is unexplained. For V, J and clone size, that table is used; D and trimming come from the DNA. This sample gives a few hundred thousand clones in total; around 90% of them show up just once. The ten largest account for less than 5% of the sample.

CDR1 and CDR2 were assigned from the germline V gene (reference sequence) as GTSNPN and SVGIG. The CDR3 numbers 19 residues from cysteine through phenylalanine. Solely the CDR3 DNA is kept, with 57 bases framed from the first base. Relative to germline, V is missing 5 bases and J is missing 1 base, with 16 bases of the junction outside any gene match. Samples from volunteer blood donors who had recovered from COVID-19 were contributed by a second Seattle source. Whole blood was collected in K2EDTA tubes by collaborating institutions according to the institutions' own protocols. For TCRbeta analysis, collaborators shipped samples in one of three forms: frozen whole blood, isolated PBMCs, or DNA extracted from either of those sample types.

This TCR was recovered from a man in his 60s who had recovered from COVID-19. Recombination connected TRBV30 to TRBJ2-6, and TRBD1 matches 8 of the central bases. The sequenced sample was peripheral blood. The nucleotide sequence reads as follows: TGTGCCTGGGCCCGGGACAGGATTACGAAGAGGTCTGGGGCCAACGTCCTGACTTTC. Translated, it gives CAWARDRITKRSGANVLTF.